These 25 T cell receptor beta chains were all obtained from the same sample, sequenced in a study of blood T cell repertoires in COVID-19. Some clones are missing from TCRdb's copy, which holds only in-frame ones; the method was immunoSEQ multiplex PCR. The data show more than 150,000 clones, just over 85% seen once. The sequenced sample consisted of peripheral blood. The source is a man aged 60 to 69 with acute or convalescent COVID-19.

V and J are TRBV7-9 and TRBJ1-2; no clear D gene. The CDR3 sequence is 13 residues long. The V gene lost 1 base and the J gene lost 4 bases, with 7 bases spanning the gap. Germline-derived CDR1 and CDR2 are SEHNR and FQNEAQ (reference sequence). The CDR3 nucleotides read TGTGCCAGCAGCTTAGTAGAGGGCTATGGCTACACCTTC. Encoded protein: CASSLVEGYGYTF.

V usage is TRBV28 and J usage is TRBJ1-5; D gene uncertain. The CDR3 is 16 residues long. CDR1 is MDHEN and CDR2 is SYDVKM in the germline V gene. Trimming left V 2 bases short and J 0 bases short, with 11 bases between. The CDR3 loop is CASSLRRTHSNQPQHF. CDR3 sequence (DNA): TGTGCCAGCAGTTTACGGAGGACCCATAGCAATCAGCCCCAGCATTTT.

The chain joins TRBV5-1 to TRBJ2-1; D may be TRBD2 (7 bases). From germline, CDR1 is SGHRS and CDR2 YFSETQ. Trimming stripped 2 bases from V and 4 bases from J, with 13 bases between. The CDR3 runs 15 residues. CDR3 in amino acids: CASSLGGLSYNEQFF. In DNA, the CDR3 is TGCGCCAGCAGCTTAGGGGGACTATCGTACAATGAGCAGTTCTTC. Drawing the rest from reference TRBV5-1 and TRBJ2-1, the complete variable domain is KAGVTQTPRYLIKTRGQQVTLSCSPISGHRSVSWYQQTPGQGLQFLFEYFSETQRNKGNFPGRFSGRQFSNSRSEMNVSTLELGDSALYLCASSLGGLSYNEQFFGPGTRLTVL.

This clone was observed once. The gene calls are TRBV7-9 and TRBJ2-6, with 7 positions matching TRBD1. V dropped 6 bases and J dropped 2; count of bases not matched to a gene: 7. There are 16 residues in the CDR3. Germline loops: CDR1 SEHNR, CDR2 FQNEAQ (reference sequence). The CDR3 sequence: CASSSTGVAGANVLTF. The CDR3 nucleotides read TGTGCCAGCAGTTCAACAGGGGTTGCTGGGGCCAACGTCCTGACTTTC.

This rearrangement joins TRBV5-1 to TRBJ1-4; 9 bases fit TRBD1. V lost 4 bases and J lost 8; bases outside the gene matches: 9. Germline V gene sequence: CDR1 SGHRS, CDR2 YFSETQ. This CDR3 is built from 15 residues. The CDR3 loop reads CASSKTDRGDEKLFF. CDR3 DNA sequence: TGCGCCAGCAGCAAGACTGACAGGGGGGACGAAAAACTGTTTTTT.

CDR3 loop: CASWGQSSYNEQFF. CDR3 nucleotide sequence: TGTGCCAGCTGGGGACAAAGCTCCTACAATGAGCAGTTCTTC. This rearrangement joins TRBV2 to TRBJ2-1; D is perhaps TRBD1 (6 bases). This CDR3 region has 14 residues. Germline loops: CDR1 SNHLY, CDR2 FYNNEI. The V end lost 8 bases, the J end lost 0 bases, and 11 bases lay between the germline ends.

The chain carries TRBV7-2 and TRBJ2-2; TRBD1 matches at 7 bases. Germline V gene lookup returns CDR1 SGHTA and CDR2 FQGNSA. CDR3 length: 14 amino acids. V lost 5 bases, J lost 7 bases, and 7 bases stayed unmatched. The CDR3 DNA reads as TGTGCCAGCAGCAGTAGACAGGGCTTCGGGGAGCTGTTTTTT. This gives the protein CASSSRQGFGELFF.

The gene calls are TRBV3-1 (or the pseudogene TRBV3-2) and TRBJ2-1; 8 bases align to TRBD2. The length of the CDR3 is 16 residues. CDR1 LGHDT and CDR2 YNNKEL come from the germline V gene (reference sequence). J lost 8 bases, V lost 0 bases, and 9 bases had no gene match. The CDR3 spells CASSQDVRTSRYEQFF. DNA of the CDR3: TGTGCCAGCAGCCAAGATGTCCGGACTAGCCGGTATGAGCAGTTCTTC.

The V gene is TRBV11-2, the J gene TRBJ2-2, with 7 bases identical to TRBD1. CDR3 length equals 16 residues. Trimming removed 5 bases from V and 4 bases from J; junction bases left unmatched: 10. The germline V gene has CDR1 SGHAT and CDR2 FQNNGV. CDR3: CASSPTQGSVTGELFF. The DNA for the CDR3 is TGTGCCAGCAGCCCCACACAGGGGTCGGTCACCGGGGAGCTGTTTTTT.

This clone was picked up one time. This chain joins TRBV24-1 and TRBJ2-2, with 9 positions matching TRBD1. Germline V gene sequence: CDR1 KGHDR, CDR2 SFDVKD. Losses at the gene ends were 3 bases for V and 7 bases for J; bases not matched to a gene: 2. This CDR3 comprises 14 residues. The CDR3 spells CATSDTGGIGELFF. In DNA form, the CDR3 reads TGTGCCACCAGTGATACAGGGGGCATCGGGGAGCTGTTTTTT.

This chain uses TRBV6-4 with TRBJ1-1; 9 bases are a match to TRBD1. The CDR3 spans 14 residues. Trimming removed 5 bases from V and 3 bases from J; junction bases left unmatched: 4. Germline loops: CDR1 MRHNA, CDR2 SNTAGT. In DNA form, the CDR3 reads TGTGCCAGCAGTAGTACAGGGGGCGACACTGAAGCTTTCTTT. It encodes CASSSTGGDTEAFF.

The rearrangement links TRBV18 to TRBJ2-1; a possible D gene is TRBD2 (6 bases). Trimming shortened V by 3 bases and J by 13 bases, and 16 bases separated the two germline ends. Germline loops: CDR1 KGHSH, CDR2 LQKENI. The CDR3 spans 13 residues. The CDR3 DNA reads as TGTGCCAGCTCACCGGGACTTCCCGGCAATCAGTTCTTC. It specifies CASSPGLPGNQFF.

The chain carries TRBV13 and TRBJ2-6; 9 bases agree with TRBD1. The CDR3 has 16 residues. CDR1 PRHDT and CDR2 FYEKMQ come from the germline V gene (reference sequence). After removal of 6 bases from V and 4 bases from J, the junction contained 7 bases not matched to a gene. The CDR3 DNA reads TGTGCCAGCAGTTGGACAGGGGTTACGGGGGCCAACGTCCTGACTTTC. Its protein product is CASSWTGVTGANVLTF.

There are a few counts of this clone. The genes are TRBV3-1 (or the pseudogene TRBV3-2) and TRBJ2-1; possibly TRBD2 for D (7 bases). The V gene's germline CDR1 is LGHDT and CDR2 YNNKEL (reference sequence). The CDR3 spans 15 residues. V gave up 6 bases and J gave up 3 bases, with 15 bases separating them. CDR3 region: CASRAGANDYNEQFF. CDR3 sequence (DNA): TGTGCCAGCAGGGCGGGGGCTAACGACTACAATGAGCAGTTCTTC.

This chain joins TRBV30 and TRBJ2-1, with a tentative D call TRBD2 (5 bases). CDR3 length: 15 amino acids. Germline V lookup: CDR1 GTSNPN, CDR2 SVGIG (reference sequence). The V and J ends lost 3 bases and 0 bases respectively, with 12 bases between them. The DNA for the CDR3 is TGTGCCTGGAGGGATACGGGGAGCTCCTACAATGAGCAGTTCTTC. It codes for CAWRDTGSSYNEQFF.

This chain connects TRBV5-4 to TRBJ1-1; weak D call: TRBD1 (5 bases). V lost 0 bases and J 4 bases, leaving 10 bases between the germline ends. The length of the CDR3 is 14 residues. CDR1 SGHNT and CDR2 YYREEE come from the germline V gene (reference sequence). The CDR3 loop reads CASSLAGRGTEAFF. The CDR3 DNA follows: TGTGCCAGCAGCTTGGCAGGGAGGGGCACTGAAGCTTTCTTT.

The chain combines TRBV6-4 with TRBJ2-7; D perhaps matches TRBD1 (6 bases). The length of the CDR3 is 12 residues. Trimming stripped 9 bases from V and 3 bases from J, with 12 bases between. Germline CDR1 is MRHNA and CDR2 is SNTAGT. CDR3 sequence reads: CARPTDSYEQYF. CDR3 coding DNA: TGTGCCAGGCCAACGGACAGCTACGAGCAGTACTTC.

This chain uses TRBV5-1 with TRBJ2-6; 7 positions match TRBD1. Germline V gives CDR1 SGHRS, CDR2 YFSETQ. The CDR3 has 16 amino acids. J gave up 0 bases and V 6 bases, and 6 bases lay outside the gene matches. The CDR3 region is CASTQGGDSGANVLTF. The CDR3 nucleotides read TGCGCCAGCACCCAAGGGGGCGACTCTGGGGCCAACGTCCTGACTTTC. Full variable domain (remainder filled in from reference TRBV5-1 and TRBJ2-6): KAGVTQTPRYLIKTRGQQVTLSCSPISGHRSVSWYQQTPGQGLQFLFEYFSETQRNKGNFPGRFSGRQFSNSRSEMNVSTLELGDSALYLCASTQGGDSGANVLTFGAGSRLTVL.

The chain is built from TRBV18 and TRBJ1-1; D remains unclear. With 2 bases removed from V and 3 bases from J, the gap between germline ends came to 7 bases. This CDR3 comprises 13 residues. CDR1 and CDR2 from the germline V gene are KGHSH and LQKENI. The CDR3: CASSPMRDTEAFF. The CDR3 DNA reads TGTGCCAGCTCACCAATGAGGGACACTGAAGCTTTCTTT. Full variable domain (rest looked up from reference TRBV18 and TRBJ1-1): NAGVMQNPRHLVRRRGQEARLRCSPMKGHSHVYWYRQLPEEGLKFMVYLQKENIIDESGMPKERFSAEFPKEGPSILRIQQVVRGDSAAYFCASSPMRDTEAFFGQGTRLTVV.

The chain recombines TRBV14 with TRBJ2-3; 16 bases map to TRBD2. The CDR3 loop spans 20 amino acids. The V gene's germline CDR1 is SGHDN and CDR2 FVKESK. The trim removed 2 bases at V and 4 bases at J, leaving 12 bases unmatched. CDR3 nucleotides: TGTGCCAGCAGCCAACTTCCGGGACTAGCGGGAGGGCCTGCATCAGATACGCAGTATTTT. Protein product: CASSQLPGLAGGPASDTQYF. The full variable domain, in which reference TRBV14 and TRBJ2-3 provide the parts outside the CDR3, is EAGVTQFPSHSVIEKGQTVTLRCDPISGHDNLYWYRRVMGKEIKFLLHFVKESKQDESGMPNNRFLAERTGGTYSTLKVQPAELEDSGVYFCASSQLPGLAGGPASDTQYFGPGTRLTVL.

V is TRBV27 and J is TRBJ2-1; 7 nucleotides line up with TRBD2. Germline values: CDR1 MNHEY, CDR2 SMNVEV (reference sequence). The trim removed 3 bases at V and 7 bases at J, leaving 9 bases unmatched. The CDR3 loop spans 15 amino acids. For the CDR3, the DNA is TGTGCCAGCAGTTTCAAGTGGGAGGGTTGGAATGAGCAGTTCTTC. It translates to CASSFKWEGWNEQFF.

CDR3 coding DNA: TGTGCCAGCAGCTTAACGAACCCTAGCTCCTACAATGAGCAGTTCTTC. It codes for CASSLTNPSSYNEQFF. V gene TRBV7-3 combines with J gene TRBJ2-1, with no clear D. Deletions cut 0 bases from V and 0 bases from J, with 9 bases between. CDR1 and CDR2 (germline): SGHTA, FQGTGA. This CDR3 region has 16 residues.

The chain is built from TRBV20-1 and TRBJ1-3; D is unclear. The CDR3 runs to 11 residues. V lost 7 bases and J lost 0, with 4 bases in between. From germline, CDR1 is DFQATT and CDR2 SNEGSKA (reference sequence). The CDR3 reads CSVNSGNTIYF. The CDR3 nucleotides are TGCAGTGTAAACTCTGGAAACACCATATATTTT.

This sequence joins TRBV5-1 and TRBJ2-5; 12 bases are a match to TRBD2. The CDR3 runs to 15 residues. J gave up 5 bases and V 7 bases, and 9 bases lay outside the gene matches. Germline V gene lookup returns CDR1 SGHRS and CDR2 YFSETQ. The CDR3 loop reads CASASSGRGEETQYF. The CDR3 bases are TGCGCCAGCGCGTCTAGCGGGAGGGGCGAGGAGACCCAGTACTTC.

This chain uses TRBV7-9 with TRBJ1-1; 8 bases agree with TRBD1. Unmatched junction bases numbered 7, after V lost 4 bases and J lost 6 bases. The length of the CDR3 is 14 residues. Germline CDR1 SEHNR, CDR2 FQNEAQ (reference sequence). The CDR3 loop is CASSSTGGAPEAFF. CDR3 nucleotides: TGTGCCAGCAGCTCTACAGGGGGGGCCCCTGAAGCTTTCTTT.